This entry describes one T cell receptor (beta chain). This clonotype occurred many times. Its binding antigen is unknown. It has no much larger one-base neighbor in the sample; base qualities were not kept. TCR beta CDR3 regions were amplified from RNA transcripts. A first-round RT-PCR of the TCR CDR3 used the HTBI primer set with the Qiagen OneStep RT-PCR kit. A second multiplex PCR round built the libraries, followed by size selection and purification. Libraries were sequenced paired-end with 100 bp reads on an Illumina HiSeq2000. Processing in the source paper ran as follows. Raw data were processed with SOAPnuke, discarding reads with adapters, uncalled bases, mean Phred below 15, or no exact constant-primer or identifier match. High-quality paired reads were merged with COPE v1.2.5, and unique nucleotide sequences were defined as clonotypes. MiTCR v1.1 was used to align clonotypes to the IMGT TRBV, TRBD and TRBJ reference segments. Only V-J combinations with frequency above 0.0001, covering 99.2% of repertoires, were analysed. The TCS score was defined as F50 (clonal expansion) divided by E x V (chaos), with BLOSUM62-based TCRdist calculated between CDR3 peptides within each V-J. Welch's t-statistics and random forest reduced roughly 540 V-J features to 10 to 15, which were used in a naive Bayes classifier (R e1071). The raw public reads went through TCRdb reprocessing: fastp at Q25, MiXCR clone calling, in-frame beta chains kept. CDR3 protein sequences are deduplicated, and each keeps its most common genes and DNA. These V and J calls originate from TCRdb's pipeline instead of the authors' own analysis. The sample yields a few hundred thousand distinct CDR3 sequences; around 16% were counted once. Jointly, the top ten make up around a quarter of the sample.

Hyperthyroidism patients were newly diagnosed, with disease duration under 2 months, and aged 18 to 65 years. Any patient with an uncontrolled infection, another autoimmune disease, pregnancy or lactation was excluded. Diagnoses were established on the basis of clinical symptoms, serum thyroxine and TRAb, thyroid ultrasound, and orbital computed tomography. For progressor patients, blood was drawn at the first diagnosis of hyperthyroidism, before any ophthalmopathy symptoms had appeared. PBMCs were separated from approximately 10 ml of fresh peripheral blood using Ficoll-Paque density gradient centrifugation. Progressor patients were first diagnosed with Graves' hyperthyroidism and then developed ophthalmopathy during follow-up. Trizol reagent was used to extract total RNA, and RNA quality was then checked on an Agilent 2100 Bioanalyzer. This entry is derived from a study of T cells in Graves' hyperthyroidism and ophthalmopathy (dated by TCRdb to the late 2010s). Context from the whole study: Peripheral blood was sampled at the time of initial diagnosis, prior to any treatment. To identify TCR V-J signatures that set the groups apart, the researchers used a discovery cohort of about a hundred patients, made up of about 44 with Graves' ophthalmopathy and some 55 with stable Graves' hyperthyroidism. An independent validation cohort of under 20 hyperthyroidism patients and approximately 15 patients who later progressed to ophthalmopathy tested prospective prediction of ophthalmopathy. The roughly 100 discovery patients were randomly split 7:3 into training and test sets. The study also compared thyroid tissue and blood T-cell repertoires from a handful of Graves' hyperthyroidism patients. Following sampling, methimazole starting at 30 mg daily was given to hyperthyroidism patients, and high-dose intravenous methylprednisolone was given to ophthalmopathy patients. The paper describes TCR Vbeta CDR3 sequencing of some 130 peripheral blood samples, made up of about 40 ophthalmopathy patients, some 80 hyperthyroidism patients and 17 progressor patients.

Study-wide conclusions, independent of this receptor: Most expanded thyroid clonotypes (frequency above 0.001) were also found in blood, which suggests that blood repertoires may mirror thyroid immune responses. No statistical method was used to set the sample size in advance, and investigators knew the group allocation. In validation, progression to ophthalmopathy was predicted by the model with roughly 69% sensitivity and 72.22% specificity, a median of 6.5 months before onset. In cross-validation, a model built on a 13 V-J signature told ophthalmopathy apart from stable hyperthyroidism with roughly 87% sensitivity and approximately 81% specificity, and in testing the same model reached 80%/75%.

This sequence was found in a woman aged 18-29 years with Graves' hyperthyroidism that later progressed to Graves' ophthalmopathy. The specimen was blood.

The CDR3 region reads CASSFVGTPHNEQFF. The nucleotides read TGTGCCAGCAGCTTCGTCGGGACTCCCCACAATGAGCAGTTCTTC. Rearrangement joined TRBV7-8 to TRBJ2-1, and perhaps TRBD2 as D gene, on 6 matching bases. Trimming at the junction amounts to 3 bases on V and 5 bases on J, and the germline ends lie 14 bases apart. Taken from the germline V gene, the CDR1 and CDR2 loops are SGHVS and FQNEAQ. The CDR3 contains 15 residues, cysteine and phenylalanine counted. Only the CDR3 DNA stays, 45 bases, in frame from base 1.